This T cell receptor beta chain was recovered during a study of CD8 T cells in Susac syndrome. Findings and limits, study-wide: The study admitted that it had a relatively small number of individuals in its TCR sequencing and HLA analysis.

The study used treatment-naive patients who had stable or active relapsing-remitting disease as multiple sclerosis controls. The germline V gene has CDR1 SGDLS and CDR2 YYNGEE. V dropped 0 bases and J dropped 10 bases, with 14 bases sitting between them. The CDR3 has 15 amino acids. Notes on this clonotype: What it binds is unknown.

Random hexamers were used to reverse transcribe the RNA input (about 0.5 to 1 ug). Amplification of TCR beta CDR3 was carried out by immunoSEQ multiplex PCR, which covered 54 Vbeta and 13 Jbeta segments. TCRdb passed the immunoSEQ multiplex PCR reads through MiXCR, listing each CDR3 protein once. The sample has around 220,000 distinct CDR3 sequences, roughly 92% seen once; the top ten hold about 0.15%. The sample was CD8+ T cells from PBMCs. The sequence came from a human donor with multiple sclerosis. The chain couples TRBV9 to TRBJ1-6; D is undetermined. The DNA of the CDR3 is TGTGCCAGCAGCGTAGAAGGCTTAGGTAACTCACCCCTCCACTTT. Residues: CASSVEGLGNSPLHF.